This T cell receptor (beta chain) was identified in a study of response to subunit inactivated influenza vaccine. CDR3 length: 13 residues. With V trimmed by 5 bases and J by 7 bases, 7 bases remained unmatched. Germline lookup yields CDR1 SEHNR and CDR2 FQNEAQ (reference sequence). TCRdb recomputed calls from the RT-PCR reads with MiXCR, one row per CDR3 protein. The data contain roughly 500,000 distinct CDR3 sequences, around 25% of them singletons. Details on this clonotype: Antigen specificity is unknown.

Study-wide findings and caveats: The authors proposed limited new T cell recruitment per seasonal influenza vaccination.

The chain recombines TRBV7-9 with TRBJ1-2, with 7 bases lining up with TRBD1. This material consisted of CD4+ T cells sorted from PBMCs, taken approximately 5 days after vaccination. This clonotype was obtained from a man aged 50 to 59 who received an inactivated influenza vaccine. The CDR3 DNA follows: TGTGCCAGCAGCCCGACAGGGTCCCCTGGCTACACCTTC. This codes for CASSPTGSPGYTF. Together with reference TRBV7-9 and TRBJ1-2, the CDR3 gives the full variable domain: DTGVSQNPRHKITKRGQNVTFRCDPISEHNRLYWYRQTLGQGPEFLTYFQNEAQLEKSRLLSDRFSAERPKGSFSTLEIQRTEQGDSAMYLCASSPTGSPGYTFGSGTRLTVV.